The source of this TCR beta chain is a study of regulatory T cells in long-lasting Graves disease. Study-wide results and caveats: Public clonotype sharing was higher in persistent than newly diagnosed patients. Newly diagnosed Graves' patients exceeded persistent ones in TCR diversity.

This clonotype was observed a handful of times. The antigen is not known. In building TCR beta libraries, iRepertoire HTBI primers were used together with Arm-PCR of CDR3 regions. Via MiXCR, TCRdb re-called the multiplex PCR reads, giving one row per CDR3 protein. The sample has some 340,000 distinct CDR3 sequences; approximately 12% are singletons. J was trimmed by 1 base and V by 5 bases; bases with no gene match: 9. The CDR3 covers 15 residues. Per germline, CDR1 GTSNPN and CDR2 SVGIG (reference sequence). Time point defined: newly diagnosed GD, antithyroid drugs for less than 3 months. Extracted PBMC RNA gave rise to the TCR library. The same sample was also used in a study of T cells in Graves' hyperthyroidism and ophthalmopathy. As that report states: Primed by the HTBI set, a first-round RT-PCR was run on the TCR CDR3.

The sample here was peripheral blood mononuclear cells (PBMCs), taken at new diagnosis, from a patient treated with antithyroid drugs. V and J are TRBV30 and TRBJ2-3, with 7 bases fitting TRBD1. This receptor was taken from a woman aged 18-29 years with Graves disease. The CDR3 nucleotides are TGTGCCTGGGCCACCGGGACAGCGGGCACAGATACGCAGTATTTT. Translated: CAWATGTAGTDTQYF.